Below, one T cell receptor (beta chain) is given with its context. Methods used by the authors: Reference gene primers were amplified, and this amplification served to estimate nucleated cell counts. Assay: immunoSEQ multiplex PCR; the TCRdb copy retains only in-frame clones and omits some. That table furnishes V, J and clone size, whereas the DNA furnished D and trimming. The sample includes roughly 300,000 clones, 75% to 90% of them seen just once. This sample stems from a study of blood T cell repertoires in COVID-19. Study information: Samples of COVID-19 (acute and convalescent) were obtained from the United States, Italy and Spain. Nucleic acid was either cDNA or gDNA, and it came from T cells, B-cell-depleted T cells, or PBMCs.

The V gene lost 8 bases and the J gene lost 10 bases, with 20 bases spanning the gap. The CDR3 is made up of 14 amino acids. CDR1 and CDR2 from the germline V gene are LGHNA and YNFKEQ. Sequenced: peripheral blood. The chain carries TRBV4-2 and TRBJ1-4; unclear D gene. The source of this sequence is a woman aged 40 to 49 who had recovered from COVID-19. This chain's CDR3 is CASSHSGSDGKLFF. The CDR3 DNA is TGTGCCAGCTCCCATAGCGGATCCGATGGAAAACTGTTTTTT.